The 5 T cell receptor beta chains presented below share a single source sample, sequenced in a study of blood T cells in healthy people across ages. Combining a sample-barcoded 5' primer with a J-beta primer mix, a second PCR ran for about 7 to 11 cycles. TCRdb reanalysed the 5' RACE reads using MiXCR and keeps one entry per CDR3 protein. This sample yields approximately 350,000 distinct CDR3 sequences, of which about 55% are seen a single time; 50% to 65% belongs to the top ten. Input material: blood. These receptors originate from a man aged 55 to 70 in good health.

The chain couples TRBV14 to TRBJ2-1; 8 bases are a match to TRBD2. The ends lost 0 bases at V and 3 bases at J; junction bases unmatched: 13. The CDR3 has 19 residues. Germline assignment: CDR1 SGHDN and CDR2 FVKESK. CDR3 bases: TGTGCCAGCAGCCAAGAGGAAGAGCGGGAGACACCCAACTACAATGAGCAGTTCTTC. Protein: CASSQEEERETPNYNEQFF.

This clonotype was counted between two and nine times. This chain joins TRBV7-2 and TRBJ2-4, with 7 nucleotides matching TRBD1. Germline trimming cut 4 bases from V and 0 bases from J; bases unmatched to any gene: 6. Per the germline V gene, CDR1 is SGHTA and CDR2 is FQGNSA. This CDR3 has 16 amino acids. The CDR3 loop is CASSSPGQLAKNIQYF. In DNA form, the CDR3 reads TGTGCCAGCAGCTCCCCGGGACAGTTAGCCAAAAACATTCAGTACTTC.

This clonotype was counted a single time. The J gene is TRBJ2-7, the V gene TRBV28, with unresolved D. This CDR3 comprises 11 residues. V gave up 6 bases and J gave up 4 bases, with 7 bases separating them. CDR1 and CDR2 from the germline V gene are MDHEN and SYDVKM. The CDR3, as DNA: TGTGCCAGCAGAACATTGTACGAGCAGTACTTC. Protein sequence: CASRTLYEQYF.

The rearrangement links TRBV6-1 to TRBJ1-2; D unclear. V dropped 6 bases and J dropped 0 bases, with 14 bases sitting between them. Germline V gene sequence: CDR1 MNHNS, CDR2 SASEGT. There are 15 residues in the CDR3. The CDR3 coding sequence is TGTGCCAGCAGCCCCCACGGACGAACTAACTATGGCTACACCTTC. Translated: CASSPHGRTNYGYTF.

CDR3 loop: CASSQPTGADPFF. CDR3 DNA sequence: TGTGCCAGCAGCCAACCAACCGGGGCCGACCCGTTCTTC. The V gene is TRBV7-2, the J gene TRBJ2-1, with D perhaps TRBD1 or TRBD2 (5 bases each). Germline CDR1 SGHTA, CDR2 FQGNSA. There are 13 residues in the CDR3. Trimming stripped 5 bases from V and 15 bases from J, with 20 bases between.